This TCR beta chain was identified during a study of control samples from healthy donors and cancer patients. Only in-frame clones appear in the TCRdb table, and some are missing; sequencing was by immunoSEQ multiplex PCR. The data hold some 90,000 clones, with 85% to 90% observed a single time. The CDR3 consists of 13 residues. Germline V gene data show CDR1 as LGHNA and CDR2 as YSLEER. V shed 1 base and J shed 4 bases, with 8 bases lying between them. This clone is a singleton in its sample. Sample: blood. The chain has TRBV4-3 and TRBJ2-7; D possibly corresponds to TRBD2 (6 bases). The TCR comes from a woman aged 45-65 years in good health. The CDR3 nucleotides read TGCGCCAGCAGCCAAGGGGAGGCGTACGAGCAGTACTTC. Translation: CASSQGEAYEQYF.